Each of the 26 T cell receptor beta chains below was sequenced from the same sample in a study of shared clonotypes between healthy human individuals (dated by TCRdb to 2020 to 2021). The library was made by the immunoSEQ multiplex PCR assay. TCRdb took over this immuneACCESS table, retaining in-frame rearrangements with V and J assigned. Such tables are incomplete; in checked studies, under half of the missing clones stem from an unresolved V gene, and the remainder is unexplained. The sample profile shows around 2.1 million clones; approximately 95% of them were found once. Approximately 0.13% of the sample is in the top ten clones. The sample was naive CD4+ T cells sorted from blood. This specimen's cell subset or site label, per the study, means: CD45RA+ positively selected. These receptors all stem from a young man in good health.

The chain recombines TRBV2 with TRBJ1-2, with D perhaps matching TRBD1 (6 bases). Germline CDR1 is SNHLY and CDR2 is FYNNEI. Trimming removed 8 bases at V and 14 bases at J, with 21 bases between. The CDR3 length is 12 residues. CDR3 nucleotide sequence: TGTGCCAGCTCATCTCCCGGGGGGGCAAAAACCTTC. This sequence encodes CASSSPGGAKTF.

This chain links TRBV28 with TRBJ2-7, with D possibly called TRBD1 or TRBD2 (5 bases each). Deletions cut 7 bases from V and 4 bases from J, with 11 bases between. This CDR3 is 12 amino acids long. Germline V gives CDR1 MDHEN, CDR2 SYDVKM. This chain's CDR3 is CASTGSGYEQYF. In DNA, the CDR3 is TGTGCCAGCACAGGGTCGGGGTACGAGCAGTACTTC.

V usage is TRBV29-1 and J usage is TRBJ2-5; perhaps TRBD1 as D (5 bases). The ends were cut back, 5 bases at V and 1 base at J, with 8 bases in the middle. CDR3 size: 12 residues. Germline CDR1 SQVTM, CDR2 ANQGSEA. In DNA form, the CDR3 reads TGCAGCGTTTTACAGGCCCAAGAGACCCAGTACTTC. This gives the protein CSVLQAQETQYF.

With respect to this clone: The sample contains more than one DNA sequence encoding this CDR3. The gene calls are TRBV7-9 and TRBJ2-3; D uncertain. The V gene's germline CDR1 is SEHNR and CDR2 FQNEAQ (reference sequence). The V and J ends lost 1 base and 4 bases respectively, with 3 bases between them. The CDR3 has 12 residues. This CDR3 reads CASSLVPDTQYF. The CDR3 DNA reads as TGTGCCAGCAGCTTAGTTCCAGATACGCAGTATTTT. The full variable domain, in which reference TRBV7-9 and TRBJ2-3 provide the parts outside the CDR3, is DTGVSQNPRHKITKRGQNVTFRCDPISEHNRLYWYRQTLGQGPEFLTYFQNEAQLEKSRLLSDRFSAERPKGSFSTLEIQRTEQGDSAMYLCASSLVPDTQYFGPGTRLTVL.

The rearrangement uses TRBV5-3 and TRBJ2-1; D possibly uses TRBD1 or TRBD2 (5 bases each). TRBV5-3 is identified as an open reading frame with a role that is uncertain. Deletions cut 3 bases from V and 7 bases from J, with 11 bases between. This CDR3 region has 13 residues. The CDR3 region has the DNA TGTGCCAGAAGCTCGGGCGAGGGGAATGAGCAGTTCTTC. It encodes CARSSGEGNEQFF.

This chain links TRBV6-1 with TRBJ1-5; D is perhaps TRBD1 (5 bases). V was pared by 4 bases and J by 7 bases, with 23 bases between. This CDR3 has 17 residues. CDR1 is MNHNS and CDR2 is SASEGT in the germline V gene. The CDR3 is CASSANLFGVREQPQHF. The CDR3 DNA follows: TGTGCCAGCAGTGCGAACCTTTTTGGGGTCAGGGAACAGCCCCAGCATTTT.

The chain recombines TRBV30 with TRBJ2-4; tentatively, D is TRBD1 or TRBD2 (6 bases each). The V gene lost 2 bases and the J gene lost 3 bases, with 17 bases spanning the gap. Germline V gene lookup returns CDR1 GTSNPN and CDR2 SVGIG (reference sequence). The length of the CDR3 is 16 residues. CDR3: CAWSLGGPGDKNIQYF. In DNA, the CDR3 is TGTGCCTGGAGTCTAGGGGGGCCGGGGGACAAAAACATTCAGTACTTC.

On this clone itself: Other DNA sequences in this sample translate to the same CDR3. The V call is TRBV30, the J call TRBJ1-2; D is undetermined. Germline loops: CDR1 GTSNPN, CDR2 SVGIG (reference sequence). The CDR3 sequence is 11 residues long. V was cut by 0 bases and J by 4 bases, with 3 bases left in between. The CDR3 loop reads CAWSVPYGYTF. As DNA, the CDR3 is TGTGCCTGGAGTGTACCCTATGGCTACACCTTC.

This clone has only one observation. The genes are TRBV20-1 and TRBJ2-5; D gene uncertain. Trimming cost V 5 bases and J 0 bases, with 4 bases left between them. The CDR3 is made up of 11 amino acids. Looked up from germline, CDR1 is DFQATT and CDR2 is SNEGSKA (reference sequence). CDR3 amino acids: CSAGNQETQYF. Written as DNA, the CDR3 is TGCAGTGCTGGGAACCAAGAGACCCAGTACTTC.

This clone occurred a few times. The gene calls are TRBV2 and TRBJ1-6; D remains ambiguous. With 8 bases removed from V and 3 bases from J, the gap between germline ends came to 8 bases. The CDR3 sequence is 13 residues long. Germline loops: CDR1 SNHLY, CDR2 FYNNEI. For the CDR3, the DNA is TGTGCCAGCGATGAGAACTATAATTCACCCCTCCACTTT. This codes for CASDENYNSPLHF.

J is TRBJ2-3 and V is TRBV11-2; tentatively, D is TRBD1 (6 bases). V dropped 3 bases and J dropped 2 bases, with 9 bases sitting between them. Germline-derived CDR1 and CDR2 are SGHAT and FQNNGV. This CDR3 region has 14 residues. The CDR3: CASSFGQYTDTQYF. The CDR3 DNA follows: TGTGCCAGCAGCTTTGGACAGTACACAGATACGCAGTATTTT.

CDR3 nucleotides: TGTGCCAGCAGTGACCAGGGGGAGGGCTACACCTTC. As protein: CASSDQGEGYTF. The chain employs TRBV6-1 and TRBJ1-2, with 7 bases that match TRBD1. The V gene end was trimmed by 3 bases and the J gene end by 8 bases; junction bases not matched to a gene: 3. Germline V lookup: CDR1 MNHNS, CDR2 SASEGT. The CDR3 extends over 12 amino acids.

The chain joins TRBV28 to TRBJ1-5, with D possibly TRBD1 on 6 matching bases. From germline, CDR1 is MDHEN and CDR2 SYDVKM. Trimming took off 7 bases at V and 3 bases at J, with 16 bases between the two ends. The CDR3 is 15 amino acids. As DNA, the CDR3 is TGTGCCAGCAACCTCGAAGGGGGAATCAATCAGCCCCAGCATTTT. This encodes CASNLEGGINQPQHF.

The chain recombines TRBV4-1 with TRBJ1-2; weak D call: TRBD1 (6 bases). Per germline, CDR1 MGHRA and CDR2 YSYEKL. The CDR3 is 14 amino acids. Trimming left V 0 bases short and J 8 bases short, with 13 bases between. This CDR3 is CASSQEEGERGYTF. In DNA form, the CDR3 reads TGCGCCAGCAGCCAAGAAGAGGGGGAGAGAGGCTACACCTTC.

The chain links TRBV2 to TRBJ2-7; 13 nucleotides line up with TRBD2. Germline CDR1 and CDR2: SNHLY and FYNNEI. V lost 5 bases, J lost 5 bases, and 3 bases stayed unmatched. The CDR3 contains 14 residues. CDR3: CASSRGLAGNEQYF. In nucleotides, the CDR3 is TGTGCCAGCAGTCGGGGACTAGCGGGGAACGAGCAGTACTTC.

The chain couples TRBV7-9 to TRBJ2-7; 7 bases are a match to TRBD1. Germline V gene data show CDR1 as SEHNR and CDR2 as FQNEAQ (reference sequence). The CDR3 has 16 amino acids. The J segment lost 3 bases and the V segment lost 1 base, leaving 9 bases of the junction unmatched. CDR3 DNA sequence: TGTGCCAGCAGCTTAGAGGACAGGAGGCAAGTCTACGAGCAGTACTTC. Protein product: CASSLEDRRQVYEQYF.

The chain couples TRBV5-1 to TRBJ2-5; 7 bases map to TRBD2. The CDR3 has 13 amino acids. V lost 5 bases to trimming and J lost 5 bases; unmatched junction nucleotides: 6. CDR1 SGHRS and CDR2 YFSETQ come from the germline V gene. The CDR3 DNA sequence: TGCGCCAGCAGAGGAGCGGGACCTGAGACCCAGTACTTC. It translates to CASRGAGPETQYF.

The chain couples TRBV30 to TRBJ2-1; 12 bases line up with TRBD2. J lost 6 bases, V lost 3 bases, and 12 bases had no gene match. CDR3 size: 17 residues. Germline V CDR1 and CDR2: GTSNPN, SVGIG (reference sequence). CDR3 DNA: TGTGCCTGGAGCAAAAGGATTGGGACTAGCGGGCCCAATGAGCAGTTCTTC. It encodes CAWSKRIGTSGPNEQFF.

This chain connects TRBV28 to TRBJ1-1, with unresolved D. V lost 7 bases, J lost 1 base, and 16 bases lay in between. Germline lookup yields CDR1 MDHEN and CDR2 SYDVKM. The CDR3 covers 15 residues. CDR3 sequence: CASTRSGKRNTEAFF. The CDR3 bases are TGTGCCAGCACCCGATCAGGAAAAAGGAACACTGAAGCTTTCTTT.

This clone came up once. This chain connects TRBV11-3 to TRBJ2-5; 7 bases map to TRBD2. The tail of the sequence fits TRBJ2-7 better, so the J call may be wrong. The CDR3 is made up of 15 amino acids. From germline, CDR1 is SGHNT and CDR2 YENEEA. CDR3 amino acids: CASSLVQAGSYEQYF. The CDR3 nucleotides read TGTGCCAGCAGCTTAGTCCAAGCGGGATCCTACGAGCAGTACTTC.

In its sample, this clone was seen once. The same CDR3 also results from other DNA sequences found in this sample. This chain joins TRBV5-1 and TRBJ2-7; 8 positions agree with TRBD1. The CDR3 consists of 13 residues. V shed 4 bases, J shed 3 bases, and the junction held 3 bases outside the gene matches. Germline V gene data show CDR1 as SGHRS and CDR2 as YFSETQ. The CDR3 region is CASSRDRLYEQYF. CDR3 DNA sequence: TGCGCCAGCAGCCGGGACAGGCTCTACGAGCAGTACTTC.

J is TRBJ2-7 and V is TRBV30, with TRBD2 matching over 12 bases. Germline-derived CDR1 and CDR2 are GTSNPN and SVGIG (reference sequence). The CDR3 extends over 14 amino acids. V lost 2 bases, J lost 3 bases, and 2 bases stayed unmatched. CDR3 in amino acids: CAWSSLAGGYEQYF. Here the CDR3 DNA reads TGTGCCTGGAGTTCACTAGCGGGAGGCTACGAGCAGTACTTC.

Worth noting for this clone: Other DNA sequences of this sample code for an identical CDR3. The J gene is TRBJ2-7, the V gene TRBV28, with a weak D call TRBD2 (7 bases). V lost 3 bases to trimming and J lost 2 bases, with 11 bases between them. This CDR3 region has 14 residues. The germline gives CDR1 MDHEN, CDR2 SYDVKM. The CDR3 protein is CASSLRGPPYEQYF. DNA of the CDR3: TGTGCCAGCAGTTTGCGGGGGCCCCCCTACGAGCAGTACTTC.

The genes are TRBV11-2 and TRBJ1-6; perhaps TRBD1 as D (6 bases). The CDR3 sequence is 14 residues long. CDR1 is SGHAT, CDR2 FQNNGV, per germline. V lost 1 base to trimming and J lost 8 bases, with 9 bases between them. The CDR3 here is CASSLVRGDSPLHF. CDR3 DNA: TGTGCCAGCAGCTTAGTCAGGGGTGATTCACCCCTCCACTTT.

This sequence joins TRBV7-8 and TRBJ2-5, with TRBD2 identical over 11 bases. Per germline, CDR1 SGHVS and CDR2 FQNEAQ. This CDR3 has 18 amino acids. V was clipped by 5 bases and J by 5 bases; unmatched bases: 16. CDR3 DNA sequence: TGTGCCAGCAGCCCGAGTATTAGCGGGGGGGCACGCTTGGAGACCCAGTACTTC. Translated, it gives CASSPSISGGARLETQYF.

On this clone itself: Additional DNA sequences in this sample encode the identical CDR3. The J gene is TRBJ1-2, the V gene TRBV28, with 12 positions matching TRBD1. This CDR3 has 13 residues. The J segment lost 6 bases and the V segment lost 4 bases, leaving 0 bases of the junction unmatched. Per the germline V gene, CDR1 is MDHEN and CDR2 is SYDVKM. This chain's CDR3 is CASSWDRGHGYTF. The CDR3, as DNA: TGTGCCAGCAGTTGGGACAGGGGGCATGGCTACACCTTC.